Listed below are T cell receptor beta chains from one sample, sequenced in a study of long-term antiretroviral therapy in people with HIV. The assay was immunoSEQ multiplex PCR, and TCRdb's table has in-frame clones only and misses some. The sample carries 15,000 to 20,000 clones, roughly nine tenths recorded once. The material was unsorted PBMCs, obtained 0.5 years after starting antiretroviral therapy. The receptor source for this set is a man aged 40-49 years with HIV. Both conserved end residues are part of each CDR3. The D gene is left open where the match is weak. Clone size is not always given. Where it is, it says once, few, many or a class for expanded clones.

CDR3aa | CDR3nt | d_gene | v_gene | abundance | j_gene | len
CASSPIRAGASTDTQYF | TGTGCCAGCAGCCCAATCCGGGCAGGCGCTAGCACAGATACGCAGTATTTT | - | TRBV7-3 | - | TRBJ2-3 | 17
CASAVLNTEAFF | TGTGCCAGCGCAGTGCTGAACACTGAAGCTTTCTTT | - | TRBV6-1 | - | TRBJ1-1 | 12
CASSLRNEQYF | TGTGCCAGCAGCTTACGGAACGAGCAGTACTTC | - | TRBV13 | - | TRBJ2-7 | 11
CASSLGGGPQETQYF | TGTGCCAGCAGCTTGGGAGGGGGGCCTCAAGAGACCCAGTACTTC | - | TRBV7-3 | few | TRBJ2-5 | 15
CASTPSGGLNTEAFF | TGTGCCAGCACCCCTTCCGGGGGGCTGAACACTGAAGCTTTCTTT | - | TRBV27 | - | TRBJ1-1 | 15
CAWSGGQGMREQYF | TGTGCCTGGAGTGGGGGACAGGGAATGCGGGAGCAGTACTTC | TRBD1 | TRBV30 | few | TRBJ2-7 | 14
CASSLGLGKQYF | TGTGCCAGCAGCTTGGGGCTAGGGAAGCAGTACTTC | - | TRBV11-3 | - | TRBJ2-7 | 12
CASSFRDTAYNEQFF | TGTGCCAGCAGTTTTAGGGACACTGCGTACAATGAGCAGTTCTTC | - | TRBV28 | once | TRBJ2-1 | 15
CASSEPGLATLSAYNEQFF | TGTGCCAGCAGTGAACCGGGACTAGCCACTTTGAGCGCCTACAATGAGCAGTTCTTC | TRBD2 | TRBV6-1 | - | TRBJ2-1 | 19
CASSEQPHSGRVSYEQYF | TGTGCCAGCAGCGAACAACCCCATAGCGGGAGGGTCTCCTACGAGCAGTACTTC | TRBD2 | TRBV5-5 | - | TRBJ2-7 | 18
CASSKPQGDGTEAFF | TGTGCCAGCAGCAAACCACAGGGGGACGGCACTGAAGCTTTCTTT | - | TRBV21-1 | - | TRBJ1-1 | 15
CASSFPGQGQFF | TGTGCCAGCAGCTTCCCGGGACAGGGACAATTCTTC | TRBD1 | TRBV5-4 | few | TRBJ2-1 | 12
CASSLDLRTSGDNEQFF | TGTGCCAGCAGCTTAGATCTTAGGACTAGCGGGGACAATGAGCAGTTCTTC | TRBD2 | TRBV11-3 | - | TRBJ2-1 | 17
CAWSVASYEQYF | TGTGCCTGGAGTGTGGCGAGCTACGAGCAGTACTTC | - | TRBV30 | - | TRBJ2-7 | 12
CASSITDTQYF | TGCGCCAGCAGCATCACAGATACGCAGTATTTT | - | TRBV10-2 | - | TRBJ2-3 | 11
CASSSGTEAFF | TGTGCCAGCAGCTCGGGCACTGAAGCTTTCTTT | - | TRBV7-9 | - | TRBJ1-1 | 11
CAWPGASPREQYF | TGTGCGTGGCCGGGGGCGTCGCCGCGCGAGCAGTACTTC | - | TRBV2 | - | TRBJ2-7 | 13
CSVEEGYEQYF | TGCAGCGTTGAGGAAGGTTACGAGCAGTACTTC | - | TRBV29-1 | - | TRBJ2-7 | 11
CASSELGVGTYEQYF | TGTGCCAGCAGTGAACTCGGGGTGGGAACCTACGAGCAGTACTTC | - | TRBV6-1 | - | TRBJ2-7 | 15
CAWSVAGVDTEAFF | TGTGCCTGGAGTGTGGCTGGAGTTGACACTGAAGCTTTCTTT | - | TRBV30 | - | TRBJ1-1 | 14
CASGPGGLSNEKLFF | TGTGCCAGCGGGCCAGGGGGATTGTCTAATGAAAAACTGTTTTTT | TRBD1 | TRBV28 | - | TRBJ1-4 | 15
CASSSGTGGGLAGNTIYF | TGTGCCAGCAGCTCCGGGACAGGGGGCGGTTTGGCTGGAAACACCATATATTTT | TRBD1 | TRBV7-9 | - | TRBJ1-3 | 18
CASSEALRWGRENQPQHF | TGTGCCAGCAGTGAAGCGCTTCGTTGGGGCAGGGAAAATCAGCCCCAGCATTTT | - | TRBV2 | - | TRBJ1-5 | 18
CASSQTGEYEQYF | TGTGCCAGCTCTCAGACAGGAGAATACGAGCAGTACTTC | - | TRBV6-5 | - | TRBJ2-7 | 13
CARTLERYLFTTYEQYF | TGTGCCAGAACCCTTGAACGGTACCTATTCACTACCTACGAGCAGTACTTC | - | TRBV7-9 | - | TRBJ2-7 | 17
CASSEYGPYEQYF | TGCGCCAGCAGTGAGTACGGCCCTTACGAGCAGTACTTC | - | TRBV10-1 | - | TRBJ2-7 | 13
CATTSVSSYGYTF | TGTGCCACCACGTCGGTGAGCAGCTATGGCTACACCTTC | - | TRBV27 | - | TRBJ1-2 | 13
CSVRTSGSRYNEQFF | TGCAGCGTGCGGACTAGCGGGAGTAGGTACAATGAGCAGTTCTTC | TRBD2 | TRBV29-1 | - | TRBJ2-1 | 15
CAFEWTGSGTGELFF | TGTGCCTTCGAATGGACAGGGTCGGGCACCGGGGAGCTGTTTTTT | TRBD1 | TRBV30 | - | TRBJ2-2 | 15
CASSLVLRWTFGRNEQFF | TGCGCCAGCAGCTTGGTCCTGAGGTGGACCTTCGGCCGCAATGAGCAGTTCTTC | - | TRBV5-1 | few | TRBJ2-1 | 18
CASSWTGGLETQYF | TGTGCCAGCAGCTGGACAGGGGGGTTGGAGACCCAGTACTTC | TRBD1 | TRBV5-5 | - | TRBJ2-5 | 14
CASSRVGQGLSLAKNIQYF | TGTGCCAGCAGCCGGGTCGGACAGGGTTTGAGTCTAGCCAAAAACATTCAGTACTTC | TRBD1 | TRBV5-4 | - | TRBJ2-4 | 19
CASSQGLGGTEAFF | TGCGCCAGCAGCCAAGGACTGGGGGGGACTGAAGCTTTCTTT | - | TRBV4-3 | - | TRBJ1-1 | 14
CASSYSPLAGETQYF | TGTGCCAGCAGTTACTCCCCACTAGCGGGAGAGACCCAGTACTTC | TRBD2 | TRBV6-5 | - | TRBJ2-5 | 15
CASSSPGVVGSAYEQYF | TGCGCCAGCAGCTCCCCGGGGGTTGTTGGGTCAGCCTACGAGCAGTACTTC | - | TRBV5-1 | - | TRBJ2-7 | 17
CASSEGENTEAFF | TGTGCCAGCAGTGAGGGGGAGAACACTGAAGCTTTCTTT | - | TRBV6-4 | - | TRBJ1-1 | 13
CASRAGTGGHYGYTF | TGCGCCAGCCGTGCCGGGACAGGGGGTCACTATGGCTACACCTTC | TRBD1 | TRBV5-1 | - | TRBJ1-2 | 15
CASRSPGVEETQYF | TGCGCCAGCAGGTCGCCAGGGGTCGAAGAGACCCAGTACTTC | - | TRBV5-1 | - | TRBJ2-5 | 14
CASRDSEPRYGYTF | TGTGCCAGCAGGGACAGCGAACCACGCTATGGCTACACCTTC | - | TRBV27 | - | TRBJ1-2 | 14
CASSLSGGVGNEQFF | TGTGCCAGCAGCCTATCCGGGGGGGTCGGCAATGAGCAGTTCTTC | TRBD2 | TRBV27 | - | TRBJ2-1 | 15
CASSFPDRGADTQYF | TGTGCCAGCAGCTTCCCGGACAGGGGCGCAGATACGCAGTATTTT | TRBD1 | TRBV7-9 | once | TRBJ2-3 | 15
CASSSTSGGPLNEQFF | TGTGCCAGCAGCTCGACTAGCGGGGGCCCCCTCAATGAGCAGTTCTTC | TRBD2 | TRBV9 | - | TRBJ2-1 | 16
CASSLDVLAGGNTGELFF | TGTGCCAGCAGCTTAGATGTACTAGCGGGAGGAAACACCGGGGAGCTGTTTTTT | TRBD2 | TRBV7-9 | - | TRBJ2-2 | 18
CASSPQQGLDQPQHF | TGTGCCAGCTCACCACAGCAGGGGTTAGATCAGCCCCAGCATTTT | - | TRBV18 | - | TRBJ1-5 | 15
CASSSSPYEQYF | TGTGCCAGTAGCTCTTCCCCTTACGAGCAGTACTTC | - | TRBV19 | once | TRBJ2-7 | 12
CASRGYGTPNQPQHF | TGTGCCAGCAGGGGTTACGGGACACCCAATCAGCCCCAGCATTTT | - | TRBV28 | - | TRBJ1-5 | 15
CASSTLDWGRSNQPQHF | TGTGCCAGCAGTACCCTTGACTGGGGCAGGAGCAATCAGCCCCAGCATTTT | - | TRBV27 | - | TRBJ1-5 | 17
CASSSGTGQYEQYF | TGTGCCAGCAGTTCCGGGACAGGTCAATACGAGCAGTACTTC | TRBD1 | TRBV6-5 | - | TRBJ2-7 | 14
CVSSNGRVSYEQYF | TGTGTCAGCAGTAACGGGAGGGTATCCTACGAGCAGTACTTC | TRBD2 | TRBV27 | - | TRBJ2-7 | 14
CASSERAITGELFF | TGTGCCAGCAGTGAAAGAGCCATCACCGGGGAGCTGTTTTTT | - | TRBV2 | - | TRBJ2-2 | 14
CASTPLAGGPFGELFF | TGTGCCAGCACCCCTCTAGCGGGAGGGCCGTTCGGGGAGCTGTTTTTT | TRBD2 | TRBV27 | - | TRBJ2-2 | 16
CASSVEGGTNTEAFF | TGTGCCAGCAGCGTAGAGGGAGGGACGAACACTGAAGCTTTCTTT | - | TRBV9 | - | TRBJ1-1 | 15
CASSDYGTGYSPLHF | TGCGCCAGCAGTGATTACGGGACAGGGTATTCACCCCTCCACTTT | TRBD1 | TRBV10-2 | - | TRBJ1-6 | 15
CAWSLYRGVGYTF | TGTGCCTGGAGTCTATACAGGGGGGTAGGCTACACCTTC | TRBD1 | TRBV30 | - | TRBJ1-2 | 13
CASSLGQSSTDTQYF | TGTGCCAGCAGCTTGGGACAGTCTAGCACAGATACGCAGTATTTT | TRBD1 | TRBV7-2 | - | TRBJ2-3 | 15
CASSQPQGTNTGELFF | TGCGCCAGCAGCCAACCCCAGGGGACGAACACCGGGGAGCTGTTTTTT | - | TRBV4-3 | - | TRBJ2-2 | 16
CASASRGHRQDEQFF | TGCGCCAGCGCGAGCCGGGGACACCGCCAAGATGAGCAGTTCTTC | - | TRBV4-3 | - | TRBJ2-1 | 15
CASSIGVNTEAFF | TGTGCCAGTAGTATCGGGGTGAACACTGAAGCTTTCTTT | - | TRBV19 | few | TRBJ1-1 | 13
CASSLASSGGELFF | TGTGCCAGCAGCTTAGCTAGCTCTGGCGGGGAGCTGTTTTTT | - | TRBV7-9 | - | TRBJ2-2 | 14